This TCR beta chain was sequenced during a study of OX40 agonist ivuxolimab in advanced cancers. Study as a whole: Checkpoint inhibitors had been given previously to 35% to 50% of patients. Two patients with cutaneous melanoma and one with hepatocellular carcinoma, three in total, showed partial responses.

Data came from immunoSEQ multiplex PCR; TCRdb stores just in-frame clones and leaves some out. Counted here are 75,000 to 95,000 clones, around 89% occurring once; the ten biggest clones make up 7.4%. There are 12 residues in the CDR3. Germline values: CDR1 SEHNR, CDR2 FQNEAQ (reference sequence). The trim removed 6 bases at V and 7 bases at J, leaving 3 bases unmatched. If patients had autoimmune disease history or systemic immunosuppression, they were excluded. Baseline was the first blood sampling point, followed by cycle 4 day 1 and cycle 7 day 1. This TCR came from an adult with an advanced solid tumor such as melanoma, head and neck, liver or kidney cancer. The sequences come from CD4+ or CD8+ T cells sorted from blood, collected in a trial of the OX40 agonist ivuxolimab. The chain has TRBV7-9 and TRBJ1-1, with 9 nucleotides matching TRBD1. The CDR3 spells CASSRDRVEAFF. The CDR3 region has the DNA TGTGCCAGCAGTCGGGACAGGGTTGAAGCTTTCTTT.